This T cell receptor (beta chain) was sequenced during a study of T cell repertoires in cytomegalovirus infection. Study-level information: Alongside well-studied HLA-B-restricted CMV epitopes, recently identified HLA-C-restricted CMV epitopes were also used. Study-wide findings and caveats: The ex vivo response was dominated by HLA-C-restricted CMV-specific TCR beta clonotypes. Individuals carrying CMV plus the relevant HLA were identified by cumulative frequency of public TCR beta families.

TCRdb ran MiXCR on the reads and lists one entry per CDR3 protein. Of 450,000 to 550,000 distinct CDR3 sequences in the sample, roughly 42% are singletons; the top ten hold about 39%. V lost 5 bases to trimming and J lost 6 bases, with 13 bases between them. This CDR3 has 13 amino acids. Note on this clonotype: As yet, its antigen is unknown.

The chain combines TRBV12-3 or TRBV12-4 with TRBJ1-2; unclear D gene. This sequence was found in a human donor in good health (CMV status not recorded). Some clones in this sample may be carry-over from other donors' samples. Specimen: cultured PBMCs, collected from culture after CMV antigen stimulation. As DNA, the CDR3 is TGTGCCAGCAGTCCCGGGTCCCCCAATGGCTACACCTTC. It yields the protein CASSPGSPNGYTF.